In its sample, the clone carrying this T cell receptor (beta chain) is medium-sized. Responders (roughly 200,000, CFSE-labeled) were co-plated with roughly 200,000 irradiated, violet-dye-labeled stimulators. This sample was taken from a study of graft-versus-host responses after intestinal transplantation. Sequencing used immunoSEQ multiplex PCR; TCRdb keeps in-frame clones, though not all of them. Among about 8,900 clones listed, 27% were seen once. Per the germline V gene, CDR1 is SGHVS and CDR2 is FNYEAQ. CDR3 length: 13 residues. Germline trimming cut 3 bases from V and 3 bases from J; bases unmatched to any gene: 1.

The sample here was alloreactive CD8+ T cells from a mixed lymphocyte reaction culture, taken before transplantation. The subset here: CFSE-low proliferating T cells sorted from roughly six-day pre-transplant mixed lymphocyte reaction (GvH or HvG direction). The TCR sequence derives from a human patient who was an organ donor for intestinal transplantation. The rearrangement uses TRBV7-6 and TRBJ1-1; 7 bases map to TRBD1. This chain's CDR3 is CASSFGQDTEAFF. The CDR3 DNA reads as TGTGCCAGCAGCTTTGGACAGGACACTGAAGCTTTCTTT.